Each of the 6 T cell receptor beta chains below was sequenced from the same sample in a study of HIV-infected patients and healthy controls. All unsorted peripheral T cells were captured because whole blood was used without fractionation. Reverse transcription used around 500 ng RNA and constant-region primers for alpha and beta. Alpha and beta chain libraries were made separately by chain-specific third strand synthesis with multiplexing indices. Using its own MiXCR run on the 5' RACE reads, TCRdb lists one record per CDR3 protein. This table holds 10,000 to 15,000 distinct CDR3 sequences, approximately 11% found once. Input material: blood. The receptors here all came from an adult in good health.

By share, this clonotype counts as medium-sized (0.01 to 0.1%). V and J are TRBV6-1 and TRBJ2-3; the D gene could be TRBD1 or TRBD2 (5 bases each). Trimming pared 5 bases from V and 3 bases from J, leaving 15 bases between. The CDR3 contains 15 residues. The V gene's germline CDR1 is MNHNS and CDR2 SASEGT. The CDR3 DNA sequence: TGTGCCAGCAGTAGGGACCGAGCCACGACAGATACGCAGTATTTT. Translation: CASSRDRATTDTQYF.

This clonotype came up many times. The V call is TRBV6-2 or TRBV6-3, the J call TRBJ1-5, with D uncertain. This CDR3 is built from 16 residues. Germline CDR1 is MNHEY and CDR2 is SVGEGT. The germline V and J ends were trimmed by 5 bases and 1 base, with 15 bases remaining between them. The CDR3 region is CASSDNFGGSNQPQHF. The CDR3 coding sequence is TGTGCCAGCAGTGATAATTTCGGTGGGAGCAATCAGCCCCAGCATTTT.

This clonotype is medium-sized. V gene TRBV5-1 combines with J gene TRBJ2-1, with 16 bases matching TRBD2. V dropped 3 bases and J dropped 4; count of bases not matched to a gene: 10. CDR1 and CDR2 (germline): SGHRS, YFSETQ. The CDR3 contains 19 residues. The CDR3 DNA reads TGCGCCAGCAGCTCGCCGGGACTAGCGGGAGGGAATAGGTACAATGAGCAGTTCTTC. Its protein product is CASSSPGLAGGNRYNEQFF.

This clonotype is labeled medium-sized. CDR3 in DNA: TGTGCCAGCTCACTCGGACAGAACACTGAAGCTTTCTTT. It specifies CASSLGQNTEAFF. The V call is TRBV18, the J call TRBJ1-1, with D possibly matching TRBD1 (5 bases). CDR1 and CDR2 (germline): KGHSH, LQKENI. The CDR3 is made up of 13 amino acids. Deletions cut 4 bases from V and 1 base from J, with 7 bases between.

The rearrangement links TRBV12-3 or TRBV12-4 to TRBJ1-1; D perhaps matches TRBD1 (6 bases). The germline V and J ends were trimmed by 1 base and 1 base, with 13 bases remaining between them. This CDR3 comprises 16 residues. The CDR3: CASSLGFGQPNTEAFF. Written as DNA, the CDR3 is TGTGCCAGCAGTTTAGGATTTGGACAGCCGAACACTGAAGCTTTCTTT.

As to this clonotype: A much bigger clone sits one base away, suggesting this may be a read error. The chain uses TRBV11-2 and TRBJ2-1, with TRBD1 matching 10 bases. The CDR3 is 17 residues long. Germline CDR1 SGHAT, CDR2 FQNNGV. The J segment lost 3 bases and the V segment lost 2 bases, leaving 7 bases of the junction unmatched. The CDR3 DNA follows: TGTGCCAGCAGCTTACATACCCGGGACAGGGGCTACAATGAGCAGTTCTTC. Its protein is CASSLHTRDRGYNEQFF.